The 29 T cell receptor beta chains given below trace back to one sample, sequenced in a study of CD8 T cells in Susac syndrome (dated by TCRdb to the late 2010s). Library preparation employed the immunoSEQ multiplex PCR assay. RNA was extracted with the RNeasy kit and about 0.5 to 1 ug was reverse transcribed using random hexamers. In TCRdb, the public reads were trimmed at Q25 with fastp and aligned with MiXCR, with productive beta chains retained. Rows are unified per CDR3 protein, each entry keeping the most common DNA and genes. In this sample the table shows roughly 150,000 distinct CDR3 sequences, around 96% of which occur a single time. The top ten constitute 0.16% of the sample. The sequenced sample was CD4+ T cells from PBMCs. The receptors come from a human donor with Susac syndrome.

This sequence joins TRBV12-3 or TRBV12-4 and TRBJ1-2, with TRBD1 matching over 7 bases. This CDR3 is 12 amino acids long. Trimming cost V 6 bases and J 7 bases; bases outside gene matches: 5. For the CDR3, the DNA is TGTGCCAGCAGGAAAAGACAGGGTGGCTACACCTTC. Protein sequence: CASRKRQGGYTF.

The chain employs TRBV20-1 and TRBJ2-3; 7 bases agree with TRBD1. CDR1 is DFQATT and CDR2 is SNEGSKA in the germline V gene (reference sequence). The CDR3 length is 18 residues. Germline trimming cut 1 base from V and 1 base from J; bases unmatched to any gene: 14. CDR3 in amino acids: CSARGARTGPIGTDTQYF. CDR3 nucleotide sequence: TGCAGTGCTAGAGGGGCGAGGACAGGCCCGATAGGCACAGATACGCAGTATTTT.

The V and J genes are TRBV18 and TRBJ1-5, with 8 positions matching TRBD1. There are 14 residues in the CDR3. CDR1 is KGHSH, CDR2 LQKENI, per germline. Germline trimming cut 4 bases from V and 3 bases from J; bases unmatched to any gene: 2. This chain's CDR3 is CASSRQGNNQPQHF. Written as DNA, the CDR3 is TGTGCCAGCTCACGACAGGGGAACAATCAGCCCCAGCATTTT.

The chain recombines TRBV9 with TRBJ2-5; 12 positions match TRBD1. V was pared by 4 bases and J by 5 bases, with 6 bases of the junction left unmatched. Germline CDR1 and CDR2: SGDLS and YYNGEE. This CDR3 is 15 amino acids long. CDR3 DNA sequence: TGTGCCAGCAGCTCGGGACAGGGGGCGGGTGAGACCCAGTACTTC. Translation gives CASSSGQGAGETQYF.

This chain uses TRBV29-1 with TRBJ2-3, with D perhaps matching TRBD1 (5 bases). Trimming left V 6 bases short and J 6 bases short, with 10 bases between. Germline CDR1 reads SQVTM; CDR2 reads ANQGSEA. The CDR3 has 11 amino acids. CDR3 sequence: CSVAGLDTQYF. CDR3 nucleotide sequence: TGCAGCGTGGCAGGGCTGGATACGCAGTATTTT.

CDR3 nucleotides: TGTGCCAGCAGCACGAGGTGGCCTAGCGGGGGCCCTCATGAGCAGTTCTTC. Protein product: CASSTRWPSGGPHEQFF. The J gene is TRBJ2-1, the V gene TRBV3-1, with TRBD2 matching 10 bases. The germline gives CDR1 LGHDT, CDR2 YNNKEL (reference sequence). V trimming: 5 bases; J trimming: 8 bases; junction bases outside the gene matches: 15. This CDR3 spans 17 amino acids.

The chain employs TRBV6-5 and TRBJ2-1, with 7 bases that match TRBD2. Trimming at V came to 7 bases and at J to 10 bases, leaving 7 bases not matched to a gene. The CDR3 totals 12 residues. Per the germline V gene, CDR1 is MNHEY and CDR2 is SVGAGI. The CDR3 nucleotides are TGTGCCAGCACGAATAGCGGGCGGGAGCAGTTCTTC. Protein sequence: CASTNSGREQFF.

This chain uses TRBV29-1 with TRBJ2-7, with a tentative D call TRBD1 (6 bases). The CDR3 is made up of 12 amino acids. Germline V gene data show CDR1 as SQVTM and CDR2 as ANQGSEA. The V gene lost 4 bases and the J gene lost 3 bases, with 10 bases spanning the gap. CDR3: CSVVDSNYEQYF. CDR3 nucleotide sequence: TGCAGCGTTGTGGACAGTAACTACGAGCAGTACTTC.

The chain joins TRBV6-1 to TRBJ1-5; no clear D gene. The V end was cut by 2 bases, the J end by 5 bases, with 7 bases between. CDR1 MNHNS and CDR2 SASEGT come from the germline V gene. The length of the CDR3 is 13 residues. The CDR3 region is CASSESFDQPQHF. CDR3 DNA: TGTGCCAGCAGTGAATCTTTTGATCAGCCCCAGCATTTT.

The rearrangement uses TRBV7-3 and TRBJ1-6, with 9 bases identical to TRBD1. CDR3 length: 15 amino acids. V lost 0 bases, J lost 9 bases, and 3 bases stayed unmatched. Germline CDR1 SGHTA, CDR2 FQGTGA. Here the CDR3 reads CASSLTGGQGSPLHF. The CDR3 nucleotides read TGTGCCAGCAGCTTAACAGGGGGACAGGGTTCACCCCTCCACTTT.

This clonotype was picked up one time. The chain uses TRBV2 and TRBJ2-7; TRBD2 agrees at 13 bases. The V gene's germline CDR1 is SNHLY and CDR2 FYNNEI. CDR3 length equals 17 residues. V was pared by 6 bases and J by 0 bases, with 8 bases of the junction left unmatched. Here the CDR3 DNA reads TGTGCCAGCAGGCTAGGACTAGCGGGGGCCCTCTCCTACGAGCAGTACTTC. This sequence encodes CASRLGLAGALSYEQYF.

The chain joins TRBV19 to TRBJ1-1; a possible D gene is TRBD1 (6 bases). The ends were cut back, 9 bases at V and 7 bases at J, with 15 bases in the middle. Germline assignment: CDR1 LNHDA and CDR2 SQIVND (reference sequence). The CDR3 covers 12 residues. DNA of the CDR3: TGTGCCAGCATTGACAGGCGGAATGAAGCTTTCTTT. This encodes CASIDRRNEAFF. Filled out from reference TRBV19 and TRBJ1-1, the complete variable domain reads DGGITQSPKYLFRKEGQNVTLSCEQNLNHDAMYWYRQDPGQGLRLIYYSQIVNDFQKGDIAEGYSVSREKKESFPLTVTSAQKNPTAFYLCASIDRRNEAFFGQGTRLTVV.

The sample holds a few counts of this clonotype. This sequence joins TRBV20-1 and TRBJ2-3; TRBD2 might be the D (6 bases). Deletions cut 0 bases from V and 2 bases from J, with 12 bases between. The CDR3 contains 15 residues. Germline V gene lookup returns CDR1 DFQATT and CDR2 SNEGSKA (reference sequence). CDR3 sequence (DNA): TGCAGTGCTAGAGATTCGGGACTGTCCACAGATACGCAGTATTTT. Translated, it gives CSARDSGLSTDTQYF.

Here the CDR3 DNA reads TGCGCCAGCAGCTTGGATGGGGGGATAACCTACGAGCAGTACTTC. Residues: CASSLDGGITYEQYF. The chain has TRBV5-1 and TRBJ2-7, with D possibly matching TRBD2 (6 bases). The CDR3 consists of 15 residues. Trimming left V 0 bases short and J 2 bases short, with 12 bases between. Germline CDR1 SGHRS, CDR2 YFSETQ.

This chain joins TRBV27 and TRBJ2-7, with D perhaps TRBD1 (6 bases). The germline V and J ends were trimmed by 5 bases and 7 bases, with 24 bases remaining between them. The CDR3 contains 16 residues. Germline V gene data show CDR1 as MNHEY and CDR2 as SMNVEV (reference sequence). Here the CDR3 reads CASSLFLGQTSGEQYF. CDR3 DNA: TGTGCCAGCAGTCTCTTCCTCGGACAGACTTCGGGGGAGCAGTACTTC.

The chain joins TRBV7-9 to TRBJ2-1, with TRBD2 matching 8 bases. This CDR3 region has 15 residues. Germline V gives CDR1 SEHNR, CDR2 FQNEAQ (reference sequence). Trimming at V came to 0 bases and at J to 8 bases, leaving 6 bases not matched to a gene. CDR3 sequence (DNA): TGTGCCAGCAGCTTAGCAATAGCGGGGCCGGATGAGCAGTTCTTC. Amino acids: CASSLAIAGPDEQFF.

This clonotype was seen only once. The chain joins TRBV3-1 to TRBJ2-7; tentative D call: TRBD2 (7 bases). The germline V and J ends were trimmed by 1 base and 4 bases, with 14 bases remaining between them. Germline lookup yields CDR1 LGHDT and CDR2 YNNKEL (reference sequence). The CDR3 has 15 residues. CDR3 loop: CASSQAPGGHYEQYF. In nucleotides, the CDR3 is TGTGCCAGCAGCCAAGCCCCGGGGGGCCATTACGAGCAGTACTTC.

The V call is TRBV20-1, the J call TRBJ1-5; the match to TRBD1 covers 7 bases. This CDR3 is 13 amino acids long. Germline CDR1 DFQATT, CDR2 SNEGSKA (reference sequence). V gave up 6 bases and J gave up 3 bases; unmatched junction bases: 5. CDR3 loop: CSALTGTNQPQHF. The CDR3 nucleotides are TGCAGTGCCTTGACAGGGACCAATCAGCCCCAGCATTTT.

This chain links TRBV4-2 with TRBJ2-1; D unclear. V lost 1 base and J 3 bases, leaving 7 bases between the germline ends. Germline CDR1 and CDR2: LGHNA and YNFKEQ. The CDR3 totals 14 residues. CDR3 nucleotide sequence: TGTGCCAGCAGCCAAGCTCCAAACTACAATGAGCAGTTCTTC. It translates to CASSQAPNYNEQFF.

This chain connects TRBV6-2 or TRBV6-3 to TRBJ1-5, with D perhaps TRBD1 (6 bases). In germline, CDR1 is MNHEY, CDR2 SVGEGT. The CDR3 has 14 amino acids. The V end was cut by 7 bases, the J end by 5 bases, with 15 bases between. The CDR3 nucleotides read TGTGCCAGCAACCAACGAGGGGGGGATCAGCCCCAGCATTTT. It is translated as CASNQRGGDQPQHF.

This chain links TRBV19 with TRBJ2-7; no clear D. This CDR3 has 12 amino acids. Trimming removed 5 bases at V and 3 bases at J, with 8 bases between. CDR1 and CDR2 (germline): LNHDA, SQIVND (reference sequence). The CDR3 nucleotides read TGTGCCAGTAGTGCCTACAGCTACGAGCAGTACTTC. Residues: CASSAYSYEQYF.

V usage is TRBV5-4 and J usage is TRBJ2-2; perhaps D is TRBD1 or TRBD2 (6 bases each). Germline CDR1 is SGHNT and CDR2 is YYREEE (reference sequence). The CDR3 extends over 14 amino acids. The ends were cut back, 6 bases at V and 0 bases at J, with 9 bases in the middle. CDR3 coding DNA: TGTGCCAGCACCGGGGGCCCGAACACCGGGGAGCTGTTTTTT. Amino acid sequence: CASTGGPNTGELFF.

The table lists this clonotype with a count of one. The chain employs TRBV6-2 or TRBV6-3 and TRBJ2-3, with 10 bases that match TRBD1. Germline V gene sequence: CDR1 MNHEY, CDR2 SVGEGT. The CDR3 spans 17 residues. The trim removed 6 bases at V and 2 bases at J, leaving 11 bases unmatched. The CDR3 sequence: CASSRHPGQGFTDTQYF. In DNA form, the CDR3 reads TGTGCCAGCAGCCGGCACCCGGGACAGGGGTTCACAGATACGCAGTATTTT.

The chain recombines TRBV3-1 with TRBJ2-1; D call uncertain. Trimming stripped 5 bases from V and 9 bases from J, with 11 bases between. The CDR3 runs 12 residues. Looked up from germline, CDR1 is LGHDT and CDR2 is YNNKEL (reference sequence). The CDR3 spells CASSGVVGEQFF. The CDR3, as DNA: TGTGCCAGCAGCGGAGTAGTAGGTGAGCAGTTCTTC.

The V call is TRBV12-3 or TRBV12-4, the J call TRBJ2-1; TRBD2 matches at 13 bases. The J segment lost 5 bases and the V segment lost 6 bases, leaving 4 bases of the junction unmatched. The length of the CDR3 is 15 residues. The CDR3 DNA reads TGTGCCAGCAGCCGTACTAGCGGGGGGGACAATGAGCAGTTCTTC. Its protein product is CASSRTSGGDNEQFF.

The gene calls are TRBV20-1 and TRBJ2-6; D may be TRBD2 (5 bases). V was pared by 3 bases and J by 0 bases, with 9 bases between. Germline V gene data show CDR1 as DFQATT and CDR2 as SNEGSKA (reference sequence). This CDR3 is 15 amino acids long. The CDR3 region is CSASGGYSGANVLTF. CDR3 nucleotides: TGCAGTGCTAGCGGAGGTTACTCTGGGGCCAACGTCCTGACTTTC.

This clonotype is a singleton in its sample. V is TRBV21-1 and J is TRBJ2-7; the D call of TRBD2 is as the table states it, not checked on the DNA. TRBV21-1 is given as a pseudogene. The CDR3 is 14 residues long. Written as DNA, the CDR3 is TGTGCCAGCAGCAAAGTCGTCGAGGGCTACGAGCAGTACTTC. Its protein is CASSKVVEGYEQYF.

In nucleotides, the CDR3 is TGCAGTGCTAGAGATCAAGACTCTGGGGCCAACGTCCTGACTTTC. Translated: CSARDQDSGANVLTF. J is TRBJ2-6 and V is TRBV20-1; no reliable D call. This CDR3 has 15 residues. Germline V gene sequence: CDR1 DFQATT, CDR2 SNEGSKA (reference sequence). The V and J ends lost 0 bases and 0 bases respectively, with 6 bases between them.

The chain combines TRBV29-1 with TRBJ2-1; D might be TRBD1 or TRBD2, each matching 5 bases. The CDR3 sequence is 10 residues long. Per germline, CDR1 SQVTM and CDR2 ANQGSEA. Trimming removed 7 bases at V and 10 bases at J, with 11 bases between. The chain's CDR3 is CSGGSGEQFF. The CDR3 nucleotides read TGCAGCGGGGGGTCAGGGGAGCAGTTCTTC.